This T cell receptor (beta chain) was documented in a study of regulatory T cells in long-lasting Graves disease. V lost 8 bases to trimming and J lost 1 base; unmatched junction nucleotides: 2. Germline V CDR1 and CDR2: SNHLY, FYNNEI. This CDR3 region has 12 residues. Libraries of TCR beta came from iRepertoire HTBI primers plus Arm-PCR of CDR3 regions. In the original processing: Segment identification across samples yielded around 60 TRBV and roughly 14 TRBJ segments. TCRdb analysed the multiplex PCR reads with MiXCR anew, one entry per CDR3 protein. These V and J calls are TCRdb output, not the study's own analysis. The profile covers roughly 350,000 distinct CDR3 sequences, with around 15% appearing a single time and 20% to 25% taken by the ten largest. This clonotype has ten or more counts. Specified time point: newly diagnosed GD, antithyroid drugs for less than 3 months. Following extraction of RNA from PBMCs, that RNA was used to make the TCR library. Blood from the periphery, approximately 8.5 milliliters in all, was drawn into EDTA tubes.

These data also featured in a second study, about T cells in Graves' hyperthyroidism and ophthalmopathy. That work adds: The HTBI primer set drove a first-round RT-PCR of the TCR CDR3.

The receptor was isolated from a young woman with Graves disease. Material: peripheral blood mononuclear cells (PBMCs), obtained at new diagnosis, from a patient treated with antithyroid drugs. The genes are TRBV2 and TRBJ2-7; TRBD2 matches at 7 bases. CDR3 sequence: CASREASYEQYF. The CDR3 DNA sequence: TGTGCCAGCCGGGAGGCGTCCTACGAGCAGTACTTC.